This TCR beta chain was recorded in a study of metastatic and nonmetastatic thyroid tumors. The wider study: The authors compared repertoires across blood and tumor or nodule tissue from malignant and benign thyroid patients.

The CDR3 contains 16 residues. Germline CDR1 is SGHNT and CDR2 is YYREEE (reference sequence). V dropped 0 bases and J dropped 3; count of bases not matched to a gene: 6. The sample holds many counts of this clone. All patients were treatment-naive before thyroid surgery. TCRdb re-called clones via MiXCR from the PCR reads. The data hold tens of thousands of clones, with about 25% observed a single time. The chain carries TRBV5-4 and TRBJ2-3; TRBD1 matches 8 bases. This TCR derives from a female donor with papillary thyroid cancer or a benign thyroid nodule (not recorded which). Some clones in this sample may be carry-over from other donors' samples. The material sequenced was tumor tissue. The CDR3 protein is CASSLVTGQGTDTQYF. CDR3 sequence (DNA): TGTGCCAGCAGCTTGGTTACCGGACAGGGAACAGATACGCAGTATTTT.